This T cell receptor (beta chain) comes out of a study of Ad26.COV2.S vaccination and SARS-CoV-2 variants (dated by TCRdb to the early 2020s). At the level of the whole study: Vaccine-arm donors came from COV1001, a multicentre, randomized, double-blind, placebo-controlled phase I-IIa trial of Ad26.COV2.S in healthy adults. A total of approximately 30 samples were included in the TCR-sequenced set, comprising roughly 19 Ad26.COV2.S vaccine recipients, 5 placebo recipients and 8 SARS-CoV-2 convalescent individuals. Trial participants were randomized into five groups of five: low-dose or high-dose Ad26.COV2.S given once or twice, or placebo on both occasions. Sequencing of the TCRbeta repertoire served to evaluate the specificity and breadth of SARS-CoV-2-reactive T cell receptors following Ad26.COV2.S vaccination. Investigators remained blinded to trial group allocation during experiments and outcome assessment. Ad26.COV2.S was administered intramuscularly at a dose of 5x10^10 or 1x10^11 viral particles, either as one shot or as two shots given 56 days apart.

The immunoSEQ Assay was the method used to sequence TCRbeta CDR3 regions. After extraction, genomic DNA underwent amplification by bias-controlled multiplex PCR, followed by high-throughput sequencing. As for the authors' bioinformatics: Collapsing and filtering of sequences were performed to quantify the absolute abundance of each unique TCRbeta CDR3 region. Usable DNA was measured by amplifying reference genes present in all nucleated cells, and TCRbeta template counts were normalized to that usable DNA to estimate T cell fraction. Repertoire TCRs were annotated as SARS-CoV-2-specific when V gene, CDR3 amino acid sequence and J gene were exactly matched to a known reactive TCR set. MIRA supplied the reference SARS-CoV-2 TCR set, which was filtered for enrichment in COVID-19-positive ImmuneCODE repertoires so that public or cross-reactive TCRs were removed. Using the MIRA antigens, annotated TCRs were further analysed by specific ORF or by position within an ORF. Breadth was defined as the number of annotated unique rearrangements divided by the total number of unique productive rearrangements, and depth was defined as the summed frequency of the annotated unique rearrangements. Two-sided Wilcoxon rank-sum tests were applied when comparing TCR breadth between groups. TCRdb stores this immuneACCESS table with in-frame sequences only. Part of the clones is absent; in the studies checked, under half of the shortfall reflects unresolved V genes, and no reason is known for the rest. The V and J calls and clone size are taken from that table; D and trimming were inferred from the DNA. This sample has a few hundred thousand clones in its table, and over 75% of those were observed once. Around 2% of the sample is taken by the ten largest.

There are 15 amino acids in the CDR3, from cysteine to phenylalanine inclusive. Only CDR3 DNA is held: 45 bases, read in frame from base 1. The junction shows trimming of 3 bases on V and 4 bases on J, plus 15 bases between the germline ends. Via the germline V gene, CDR1 is KGHSH and CDR2 LQKENI. As regards this clone: Its specific antigen is unknown. No per-base quality is available; no much larger clone lies one base away.

Findings and caveats that apply to the study as a whole: Comparing responses between vaccine doses or regimens was not something the study was powered to do. According to the authors, total T cell responses may have been underestimated by the TCR breadth and depth analyses. Comparable non-spike TCR breadth was observed between vaccine and placebo recipients, consistent with only spike being contained in the vaccine. Spike-specific TCR breadth was higher in Ad26.COV2.S recipients than in placebo recipients (P = 0.0014). After vaccination, spike-specific CD8+ and CD4+ T cell responses were reported to show substantial breadth.

The label giving this sample's treatment or condition can be read as: approximately 18 received Ad26.COV2.S at low or high dose, single or two shots; roughly five received placebo; per-sample allocation not given. For vaccine and placebo recipients, the sequenced repertoires came from samples collected on day 63 after the first injection. In Cohort 1b, roughly 26 adults aged 18-55 years were enrolled at a single site in Boston, USA, between 29 July and 7 August 2020. As a vaccine, Ad26.COV2.S was a replication-incompetent adenovirus type 26 vector that expressed a prefusion-stabilized SARS-CoV-2 spike protein derived from the original Wuhan strain.

The starting material was peripheral blood, obtained in a trial of Ad26.COV2.S vaccine versus placebo. The sequence links TRBV18 to TRBJ1-1, and the D gene may be TRBD1, 5 bases matching. This TCR came from a person aged 18-65 years who received the Ad26.COV2.S COVID-19 vaccine or a placebo. The sequence in DNA is TGTGCCAGCTCACCGTCTGGGGCCGTGGGCACTGAAGCTTTCTTT. This translates into CASSPSGAVGTEAFF. The entire variable domain, with the stretches around the CDR3 drawn from the reference TRBV18 and TRBJ1-1 proteins, is NAGVMQNPRHLVRRRGQEARLRCSPMKGHSHVYWYRQLPEEGLKFMVYLQKENIIDESGMPKERFSAEFPKEGPSILRIQQVVRGDSAAYFCASSPSGAVGTEAFFGQGTRLTVV.